This T cell receptor beta chain was captured in a study of cytomegalovirus exposure and HLA in healthy donors. In the PCR, 60 Vbeta and 13 Jbeta primers were used. Clones were read by immunoSEQ multiplex PCR, and TCRdb kept only the in-frame ones, dropping some. This table has some 160,000 clones, approximately 71% appearing once. From germline, CDR1 is MDHEN and CDR2 SYDVKM. The V segment lost 8 bases and the J segment 4 bases; nucleotides outside the gene matches: 14. The CDR3 totals 16 residues. The source material was PBMCs. The clonotype originates from a woman aged 18-30 years in good health and CMV-seropositive. The rearrangement uses TRBV28 and TRBJ2-1, with TRBD1 identical over 7 bases. The CDR3 nucleotides read TGTGCCAGCTCCGGACAGGCAAAGGGGGTTTACAATGAGCAGTTCTTC. Translated: CASSGQAKGVYNEQFF.